This T cell receptor (beta chain) came from a study of shared clonotypes between healthy human individuals. With regard to this clone: Its antigen is still unknown.

Produced via immunoSEQ multiplex PCR; TCRdb's table is partial and in-frame only. The sample records 560,000 or so clones, approximately 96% being singletons. Terminally differentiated effector memory CD45RA+ cells were excluded by CCR7 positive selection of CD45RO-negative cells. CDR3 length: 14 residues. Losses at the gene ends were 5 bases for V and 6 bases for J; bases not matched to a gene: 6. Looked up from germline, CDR1 is MNHEY and CDR2 is SMNVEV (reference sequence). Study conclusions and caveats: The study generally estimated greater richness for naive than memory subsets.

The rearrangement uses TRBV27 and TRBJ2-3, with 9 bases fitting TRBD2. The specimen sequenced was naive CD8+ T cells sorted from blood. The TCR originated in a woman aged 25 to 45 in good health. CDR3 nucleotides: TGTGCCAGCAGTCCCGGGACTAGCCCGGATACGCAGTATTTT. It codes for CASSPGTSPDTQYF.